The 30 T cell receptor beta chains reported below all come from one sample, sequenced in a study of blood T cell repertoires in COVID-19. Libraries were prepared by immunoSEQ multiplex PCR; TCRdb keeps only in-frame clonotypes and omits some of them. The sample carries around 220,000 clones, 65% to 85% recorded once. The sequenced sample consisted of PBMCs or T cells enriched from blood (not recorded which). The receptors originated from a woman in her forties who had recovered from COVID-19.

The chain uses TRBV5-6 and TRBJ2-2; 7 bases align to TRBD1. In germline, CDR1 is SGHDT, CDR2 YYEEEE. V lost 7 bases, J lost 2 bases, and 5 bases stayed unmatched. The CDR3 covers 14 residues. CDR3 DNA sequence: TGTGCCAGCTGCCGGACAGGAAACACCGGGGAGCTGTTTTTT. Protein product: CASCRTGNTGELFF.

V usage is TRBV24-1 and J usage is TRBJ2-3, with 9 bases identical to TRBD2. The V gene's germline CDR1 is KGHDR and CDR2 SFDVKD. The CDR3 spans 17 residues. V was clipped by 3 bases and J by 0 bases; unmatched bases: 6. The CDR3 DNA reads as TGTGCCACCAGTGATCGGAGCGGGAGGACCAGCACAGATACGCAGTATTTT. Protein product: CATSDRSGRTSTDTQYF.

This clone was seen once. This rearrangement joins TRBV28 to TRBJ1-2; a possible D gene is TRBD1 (5 bases). The ends were cut back, 4 bases at V and 1 base at J, with 7 bases in the middle. This CDR3 comprises 13 residues. Germline CDR1 is MDHEN and CDR2 is SYDVKM. The CDR3 bases are TGTGCCAGCAGTTACGACAGTAACTATGGCTACACCTTC. It codes for CASSYDSNYGYTF.

The CDR3 nucleotides are TGTGCCAGCAGCCGACCTGGGACTAGGGGACCGAACACCGGGGAGCTGTTTTTT. Amino acid sequence: CASSRPGTRGPNTGELFF. The chain combines TRBV5-4 with TRBJ2-2; 8 bases match TRBD2. The germline CDR1 and CDR2 sequences are SGHNT and YYREEE (reference sequence). Trimming at V came to 4 bases and at J to 0 bases, leaving 11 bases not matched to a gene. This CDR3 is 18 amino acids long.

A single count supports this clone. The rearrangement joins TRBV12-5 to TRBJ2-5, with D perhaps TRBD2 (5 bases). Trimming cost V 1 base and J 1 base, with 10 bases left between them. Germline V gene data show CDR1 as LGHNT and CDR2 as FRNRAP. This CDR3 is 15 amino acids long. The CDR3 DNA follows: TGTGCTAGTGGTTTGGCAGAGGACTTCCAAGAGACCCAGTACTTC. Translating gives CASGLAEDFQETQYF.

The V gene is TRBV28, the J gene TRBJ1-2; 7 positions agree with TRBD1. CDR1 is MDHEN and CDR2 is SYDVKM in the germline V gene. Trimming cost V 6 bases and J 8 bases; bases outside gene matches: 12. The CDR3 extends over 14 amino acids. Here the CDR3 reads CASRGDRELDGYTF. CDR3 in DNA: TGTGCCAGCAGGGGAGACAGGGAGTTAGACGGCTACACCTTC.

A word on this clone: The sample has other DNA sequences that encode this CDR3 too. This chain joins TRBV5-6 and TRBJ1-1; D unresolved. CDR3 length equals 13 residues. Germline CDR1 is SGHDT and CDR2 is YYEEEE. The V gene lost 2 bases and the J gene lost 0 bases, with 5 bases spanning the gap. The CDR3 DNA reads as TGTGCCAGCAGCTTCTATTTGAACACTGAAGCTTTCTTT. It codes for CASSFYLNTEAFF.

The chain links TRBV30 to TRBJ2-2, with 11 bases matching TRBD2. Germline-derived CDR1 and CDR2 are GTSNPN and SVGIG (reference sequence). V shed 4 bases, J shed 5 bases, and the junction held 6 bases outside the gene matches. The CDR3 is 15 amino acids. The CDR3 DNA follows: TGTGCCTGGAAGACTAGCGGGACGGCTACCGGGGAGCTGTTTTTT. This sequence encodes CAWKTSGTATGELFF.

The rearrangement uses TRBV5-4 and TRBJ2-1; TRBD2 aligns across 12 bases. Trimming at V came to 0 bases and at J to 7 bases, leaving 8 bases not matched to a gene. This CDR3 has 17 amino acids. The germline CDR1 and CDR2 sequences are SGHNT and YYREEE (reference sequence). The CDR3 sequence is CASSLDRGLAGRNEQFF. The CDR3 bases are TGTGCCAGCAGCTTGGATCGAGGACTAGCGGGACGGAATGAGCAGTTCTTC.

The chain recombines TRBV10-3 with TRBJ2-3; 8 positions agree with TRBD2. Trimming removed 5 bases from V and 2 bases from J; junction bases left unmatched: 3. This CDR3 has 14 amino acids. Germline loops: CDR1 ENHRY, CDR2 SYGVKD. In DNA, the CDR3 is TGTGCCATCAGTCCGACTAGCGTCACAGATACGCAGTATTTT. Translation: CAISPTSVTDTQYF.

The V and J genes are TRBV9 and TRBJ2-3, with 9 nucleotides matching TRBD2. The CDR3 length is 16 residues. V lost 0 bases and J lost 2; bases outside the gene matches: 4. Germline values: CDR1 SGDLS, CDR2 YYNGEE. The CDR3 reads CASSVESGRYTDTQYF. In DNA form, the CDR3 reads TGTGCCAGCAGCGTAGAGAGCGGGAGGTACACAGATACGCAGTATTTT.

The rearrangement joins TRBV5-8 to TRBJ2-5; 7 positions match TRBD2. Germline V lookup: CDR1 SGHTS, CDR2 YDEGEE. The CDR3 is 14 amino acids. V was pared by 2 bases and J by 2 bases, with 3 bases of the junction left unmatched. The CDR3 nucleotides are TGTGCCAGCAGCTTCCGCGGGGGACAAGAGACCCAGTACTTC. It yields the protein CASSFRGGQETQYF.

The chain joins TRBV14 to TRBJ1-2; D is ambiguous. The V and J ends lost 4 bases and 2 bases respectively, with 5 bases between them. Germline V gene sequence: CDR1 SGHDN, CDR2 FVKESK. There are 12 residues in the CDR3. CDR3 in amino acids: CASSPGNYGYTF. The CDR3 bases are TGTGCCAGCAGCCCCGGGAACTATGGCTACACCTTC. The whole variable domain, remainder taken from reference TRBV14 and TRBJ1-2, is EAGVTQFPSHSVIEKGQTVTLRCDPISGHDNLYWYRRVMGKEIKFLLHFVKESKQDESGMPNNRFLAERTGGTYSTLKVQPAELEDSGVYFCASSPGNYGYTFGSGTRLTVV.

The CDR3 loop is CASSFQGTSYEQYF. CDR3 coding DNA: TGCGCCAGCAGCTTCCAGGGTACCTCCTACGAGCAGTACTTC. V and J are TRBV5-1 and TRBJ2-7, with D possibly matching TRBD1 (5 bases). Germline-derived CDR1 and CDR2 are SGHRS and YFSETQ. The V end lost 2 bases, the J end lost 0 bases, and 9 bases lay between the germline ends. The CDR3 is 14 amino acids.

This rearrangement joins TRBV5-4 to TRBJ2-1, with TRBD2 matching over 13 bases. There are 15 residues in the CDR3. Germline-derived CDR1 and CDR2 are SGHNT and YYREEE (reference sequence). Unmatched junction bases numbered 7, after V lost 3 bases and J lost 10 bases. CDR3 bases: TGTGCCAGCAGCTATAGGACTAGCGGGAGCCTCGAGCAGTTCTTC. It codes for CASSYRTSGSLEQFF. Filled out from reference TRBV5-4 and TRBJ2-1, the complete variable domain reads ETGVTQSPTHLIKTRGQQVTLRCSSQSGHNTVSWYQQALGQGPQFIFQYYREEENGRGNFPPRFSGLQFPNYSSELNVNALELDDSALYLCASSYRTSGSLEQFFGPGTRLTVL.

The genes are TRBV29-1 and TRBJ2-5, with D uncertain. The CDR3 runs to 12 residues. Trimming left V 2 bases short and J 5 bases short, with 9 bases between. Looked up from germline, CDR1 is SQVTM and CDR2 is ANQGSEA. CDR3 amino acids: CSVEHLRETQYF. The CDR3 nucleotides read TGCAGCGTTGAACATTTGAGGGAGACCCAGTACTTC.

The genes are TRBV27 and TRBJ1-6; no clear D gene. V lost 6 bases and J 0 bases, leaving 12 bases between the germline ends. The germline V gene encodes CDR1 MNHEY and CDR2 SMNVEV (reference sequence). The CDR3 covers 16 residues. CDR3 bases: TGTGCCAGCAGAAGCCTTGCGGGCTCCTATAATTCACCCCTCCACTTT. Residues: CASRSLAGSYNSPLHF.

The CDR3 DNA follows: TGTGCCTGGAGTGTACAGGAAAACACTGAAGCTTTCTTT. It specifies CAWSVQENTEAFF. The chain carries TRBV30 and TRBJ1-1; D perhaps matches TRBD1 (5 bases). Trimming shortened V by 0 bases and J by 2 bases, and 7 bases separated the two germline ends. This CDR3 is built from 13 residues. In germline, CDR1 is GTSNPN, CDR2 SVGIG (reference sequence).

The rearrangement uses TRBV27 and TRBJ2-5; the match to TRBD2 covers 14 bases. The J segment lost 5 bases and the V segment lost 6 bases, leaving 2 bases of the junction unmatched. Per the germline V gene, CDR1 is MNHEY and CDR2 is SMNVEV (reference sequence). The CDR3 spans 14 residues. The CDR3 region is CASSRLAGGETQYF. The DNA for the CDR3 is TGTGCCAGCAGCCGACTAGCGGGAGGGGAGACCCAGTACTTC.

The rearrangement joins TRBV28 to TRBJ1-2; 7 nucleotides align to TRBD1. Germline CDR1 and CDR2: MDHEN and SYDVKM. This CDR3 is 15 amino acids long. After removal of 1 base from V and 8 bases from J, the junction contained 10 bases not matched to a gene. CDR3 in amino acids: CASSLSRQGVKGYTF. The CDR3 DNA reads as TGTGCCAGCAGTTTATCACGGCAGGGGGTAAAGGGCTACACCTTC.

The chain recombines TRBV4-1 with TRBJ1-1, with 7 bases identical to TRBD1. Unmatched junction bases numbered 17, after V lost 2 bases and J lost 5 bases. Germline V gene data show CDR1 as MGHRA and CDR2 as YSYEKL. This CDR3 has 18 residues. CDR3 sequence reads: CASSQMVGRQGEGTEAFF. DNA for the CDR3: TGCGCCAGCAGCCAAATGGTGGGTCGACAGGGTGAGGGAACTGAAGCTTTCTTT.

The rearrangement links TRBV10-3 to TRBJ2-7; 7 positions match TRBD1. CDR1 and CDR2 (germline): ENHRY, SYGVKD. The CDR3 contains 15 residues. The trim removed 6 bases at V and 2 bases at J, leaving 10 bases unmatched. Written as DNA, the CDR3 is TGTGCCATCAGCACCGGACAGGCAAGGACCTACGAGCAGTACTTC. Translating it yields CAISTGQARTYEQYF.

V usage is TRBV5-6 and J usage is TRBJ1-4; 8 nucleotides line up with TRBD1. J lost 8 bases, V lost 1 base, and 4 bases had no gene match. This CDR3 contains 14 residues. Germline loops: CDR1 SGHDT, CDR2 YYEEEE. DNA of the CDR3: TGTGCCAGCAGCTTGCAGGGGGCGGCGGAAAAACTGTTTTTT. Its protein is CASSLQGAAEKLFF.

The sample holds a few counts of this clone. This chain joins TRBV19 and TRBJ2-5; 9 bases agree with TRBD1. This CDR3 region has 17 residues. V dropped 6 bases and J dropped 5; count of bases not matched to a gene: 16. The V gene's germline CDR1 is LNHDA and CDR2 SQIVND (reference sequence). This chain's CDR3 is CASSPWGTGKSGETQYF. The CDR3 nucleotides read TGTGCCAGTAGCCCCTGGGGGACAGGGAAAAGCGGTGAGACCCAGTACTTC.

The chain employs TRBV28 and TRBJ1-2; possible D gene TRBD1, 6 bases. Germline V gene sequence: CDR1 MDHEN, CDR2 SYDVKM. Trimming removed 4 bases at V and 8 bases at J, with 17 bases between. The CDR3 totals 14 residues. The CDR3 bases are TGTGCCAGCAGTTACCCCAGGGGTACTAGGGGCTACACCTTC. Translating it yields CASSYPRGTRGYTF.

The rearrangement links TRBV11-3 to TRBJ1-1, with D hard to call. CDR1 is SGHNT, CDR2 YENEEA, per germline. V was trimmed by 1 base and J by 1 base, leaving 7 bases between them. This CDR3 has 14 residues. CDR3 residues: CASSLAPQNTEAFF. DNA of the CDR3: TGTGCCAGCAGCTTAGCCCCACAGAACACTGAAGCTTTCTTT.

There are many counts of this clone. Distinct nucleotide sequences in the sample also encode this CDR3. This chain uses TRBV11-2 with TRBJ2-7; no reliable D call. The CDR3 extends over 13 amino acids. V lost 5 bases and J lost 2, with 10 bases in between. CDR1 is SGHAT, CDR2 FQNNGV, per germline. The DNA for the CDR3 is TGTGCCAGCAGCAGCCTCCGGGCCTACGAGCAGTACTTC. Protein sequence: CASSSLRAYEQYF.

The chain couples TRBV5-6 to TRBJ2-5; D is possibly TRBD2 (6 bases). Germline CDR1 SGHDT, CDR2 YYEEEE. V was pared by 1 base and J by 4 bases, with 14 bases between. The CDR3 is 15 amino acids. The CDR3 nucleotides read TGTGCCAGCAGCTTGAGGTCACTGGGGGGAGAGACCCAGTACTTC. It translates to CASSLRSLGGETQYF.

The table lists this clone with a few counts. J is TRBJ2-2 and V is TRBV19; possibly TRBD2 for D (5 bases). Germline V gene lookup returns CDR1 LNHDA and CDR2 SQIVND (reference sequence). V gave up 6 bases and J gave up 1 base, with 12 bases separating them. CDR3 size: 15 residues. The CDR3 loop is CASRTPGGNTGELFF. As DNA, the CDR3 is TGTGCCAGTAGAACACCCGGAGGGAACACCGGGGAGCTGTTTTTT.

The CDR3 DNA sequence: TGTGCCAGCTCACCCCTCCGGGGGAATGAGCAGTTCTTC. This codes for CASSPLRGNEQFF. The rearrangement joins TRBV18 to TRBJ2-1; D possibly corresponds to TRBD2 (6 bases). Per the germline V gene, CDR1 is KGHSH and CDR2 is LQKENI. Trimming pared 3 bases from V and 7 bases from J, leaving 10 bases between. This CDR3 spans 13 amino acids.